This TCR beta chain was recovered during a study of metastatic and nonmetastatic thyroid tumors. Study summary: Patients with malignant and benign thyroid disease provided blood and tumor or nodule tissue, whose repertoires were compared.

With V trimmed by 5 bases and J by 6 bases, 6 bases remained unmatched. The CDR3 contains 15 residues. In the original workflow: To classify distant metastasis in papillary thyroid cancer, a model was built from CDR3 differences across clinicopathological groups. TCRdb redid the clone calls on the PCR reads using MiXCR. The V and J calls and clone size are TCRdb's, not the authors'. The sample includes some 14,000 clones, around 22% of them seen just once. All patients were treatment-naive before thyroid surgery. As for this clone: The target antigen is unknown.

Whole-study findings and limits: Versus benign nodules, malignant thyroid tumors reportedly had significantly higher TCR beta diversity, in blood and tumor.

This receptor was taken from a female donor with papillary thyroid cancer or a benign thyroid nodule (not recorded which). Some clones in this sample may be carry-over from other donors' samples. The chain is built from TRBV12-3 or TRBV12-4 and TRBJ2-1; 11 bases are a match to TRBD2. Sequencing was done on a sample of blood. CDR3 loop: CASSPELAGANEQFF. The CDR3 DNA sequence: TGTGCCAGCAGTCCTGAACTAGCGGGAGCCAATGAGCAGTTCTTC.